This T cell receptor beta chain was sequenced in a study of blood T cell repertoires in COVID-19. Looking at the study overall: From T cells, B-cell-depleted T cells, or PBMCs came the material, which was cDNA or gDNA.

Under the authors' procedure: Researchers report that nucleated cell counts were estimated from reference gene primer amplification. The data were produced by immunoSEQ multiplex PCR, yet TCRdb's version contains in-frame clones alone and is incomplete. V and J calls and clone size come straight from that table; D and trimming were deduced from the DNA. This sample has some 130,000 clones, with approximately 84% found just once. Sequenced material: peripheral blood. This receptor was identified in a woman over 75 with acute or convalescent COVID-19.

DNA of the CDR3: TGTGCCAGTAGTATAGAAGTCCCCGGCTCTGGAAACACCATATATTTT. It codes for CASSIEVPGSGNTIYF. The chain couples TRBV19 to TRBJ1-3; D remains unclear. The CDR3 runs to 16 residues. Germline V CDR1 and CDR2: LNHDA, SQIVND (reference sequence). V was trimmed by 0 bases and J by 0 bases, leaving 9 bases between them.